One sample yielded the 17 T cell receptor beta chains listed below, sequenced in a study of blood T cell repertoires in COVID-19 (dated by TCRdb to 2018 to 2020). Libraries were prepared through the immunoSEQ multiplex PCR assay. The source is immuneACCESS, and TCRdb retained only in-frame sequences with V and J called. Part of the clones is not carried over; for the studies checked, unresolved V genes explain less than half of this, and the remainder is unexplained. Present in this sample are about 360,000 clones, more than 70% of which were seen just once. Clones ranked in the top ten supply about 1.5% of the sample. Sequencing input: PBMCs or T cells enriched from blood (not recorded which). Receptors were obtained from a man younger than 40 who had recovered from COVID-19.

The V gene is TRBV29-1, the J gene TRBJ1-1, with a tentative D call TRBD1 (6 bases). CDR1 SQVTM and CDR2 ANQGSEA come from the germline V gene. Trimming took off 7 bases at V and 0 bases at J, with 21 bases between the two ends. CDR3 size: 16 residues. CDR3 sequence: CSAWDPFRGMNTEAFF. In nucleotides, the CDR3 is TGCAGCGCATGGGACCCATTCAGGGGAATGAACACTGAAGCTTTCTTT.

V is TRBV11-2 and J is TRBJ1-4, with D unclear. CDR1 SGHAT and CDR2 FQNNGV come from the germline V gene. This CDR3 region has 15 residues. V was cut by 5 bases and J by 2 bases, with 12 bases left in between. The CDR3, as DNA: TGTGCCAGCAGCCACGCCTTCCGGACTAATGAAAAACTGTTTTTT. Residues: CASSHAFRTNEKLFF.

The chain links TRBV10-3 to TRBJ2-1, with 7 bases that match TRBD2. In germline, CDR1 is ENHRY, CDR2 SYGVKD. The V segment lost 8 bases and the J segment 7 bases; nucleotides outside the gene matches: 8. The CDR3 contains 13 residues. This CDR3 is CAISTGTTNEQFF. The DNA of the CDR3 is TGTGCCATCTCGACCGGGACTACGAATGAGCAGTTCTTC.

This chain links TRBV30 with TRBJ1-2; 8 bases are shared with TRBD1. The V gene end was trimmed by 4 bases and the J gene end by 5 bases; junction bases not matched to a gene: 15. The CDR3 runs 16 residues. Germline CDR1 and CDR2: GTSNPN and SVGIG (reference sequence). CDR3 DNA sequence: TGTGCCTGGACGGACAGGGAAAGTCGGTCGAGATATGGCTACACCTTC. Translating gives CAWTDRESRSRYGYTF.

This chain joins TRBV5-1 and TRBJ2-5, with D maybe TRBD1 (6 bases). This CDR3 has 17 residues. From germline, CDR1 is SGHRS and CDR2 YFSETQ. The V end was cut by 0 bases, the J end by 1 base, with 16 bases between. The CDR3 coding sequence is TGCGCCAGCAGCTTGGGTCAAACAGGGAGTTCCCAAGAGACCCAGTACTTC. It encodes CASSLGQTGSSQETQYF.

In its sample, this clone was seen a few times. The chain couples TRBV27 to TRBJ1-5; 8 bases are a match to TRBD1. The ends lost 6 bases at V and 7 bases at J; junction bases unmatched: 8. Germline loops: CDR1 MNHEY, CDR2 SMNVEV (reference sequence). The CDR3 is 14 amino acids. Here the CDR3 reads CASRLQGVGQPQHF. CDR3 in DNA: TGTGCCAGCAGACTACAGGGGGTTGGCCAGCCCCAGCATTTT.

The chain is built from TRBV14 and TRBJ2-5, with 8 nucleotides matching TRBD2. The germline V gene has CDR1 SGHDN and CDR2 FVKESK. The CDR3 has 16 residues. The J segment lost 4 bases and the V segment lost 4 bases, leaving 11 bases of the junction unmatched. The CDR3: CASSPLAGLPGETQYF. The DNA for the CDR3 is TGTGCCAGCAGCCCTTTAGCGGGGCTCCCGGGAGAGACCCAGTACTTC.

This clone appeared once. CDR3 coding DNA: TGTGCCAGCAGCCAAGACCTTGGACTTACCTCTGGAAACACCATATATTTT. It yields the protein CASSQDLGLTSGNTIYF. The rearrangement links TRBV4-2 to TRBJ1-3; D gene ambiguous. Germline V gene sequence: CDR1 LGHNA, CDR2 YNFKEQ. The CDR3 has 17 amino acids. V shed 0 bases and J shed 0 bases, with 12 bases lying between them.

The CDR3 nucleotides read TGTGCCAGCAAACCGGGACAAGAGTACTCCTATAATTCACCCCTCCACTTT. Translating it yields CASKPGQEYSYNSPLHF. The chain joins TRBV27 to TRBJ1-6; TRBD1 is a possible D gene (6 bases). V shed 7 bases and J shed 0 bases, with 16 bases lying between them. The CDR3 loop spans 17 amino acids. Germline V gene lookup returns CDR1 MNHEY and CDR2 SMNVEV (reference sequence).

The J gene is TRBJ1-2, the V gene TRBV3-1 (or the pseudogene TRBV3-2); weak D call: TRBD1 (6 bases). In germline, CDR1 is LGHDT, CDR2 YNNKEL (reference sequence). With 4 bases removed from V and 10 bases from J, the gap between germline ends came to 16 bases. The CDR3 has 13 amino acids. CDR3 loop: CASSLRGLLDYTF. CDR3 in DNA: TGTGCCAGCAGCCTCAGGGGTCTATTGGACTACACCTTC.

The chain employs TRBV27 and TRBJ1-1, with 8 bases that match TRBD1. Trimming at V came to 2 bases and at J to 1 base, leaving 6 bases not matched to a gene. Germline V gene lookup returns CDR1 MNHEY and CDR2 SMNVEV (reference sequence). This CDR3 region has 16 residues. The CDR3 loop is CASSLRDRRGNTEAFF. The CDR3 DNA reads TGTGCCAGCAGTTTAAGGGACAGGCGGGGGAACACTGAAGCTTTCTTT.

The CDR3 loop is CASSYTSGGPSYEQYF. CDR3 bases: TGTGCCAGCAGCTACACTAGCGGGGGGCCTTCCTACGAGCAGTACTTC. The chain uses TRBV27 and TRBJ2-7; 12 nucleotides align to TRBD2. The junction had 7 bases not matched to a gene; V was cut back by 6 bases and J by 1 base. There are 16 residues in the CDR3. Germline CDR1 and CDR2: MNHEY and SMNVEV (reference sequence).

A note on this clone: Different DNA sequences within this sample yield the same CDR3. CDR3 sequence: CASSRGEQYF. DNA for the CDR3: TGTGCCAGCAGCCGGGGGGAGCAGTACTTC. The V and J genes are TRBV6-5 and TRBJ2-7; the D gene is possibly TRBD2 (6 bases). This CDR3 is built from 10 residues. The V end was cut by 6 bases, the J end by 7 bases, with 7 bases between. CDR1 and CDR2 from the germline V gene are MNHEY and SVGAGI.

V is TRBV5-1 and J is TRBJ2-7, with D hard to call. The CDR3 totals 14 residues. V dropped 0 bases and J dropped 2 bases, with 9 bases sitting between them. The germline V gene has CDR1 SGHRS and CDR2 YFSETQ. As DNA, the CDR3 is TGCGCCAGCAGCTTGGGCCAGGCCCCCTACGAGCAGTACTTC. Residues: CASSLGQAPYEQYF.

For this clone: The same CDR3 is also encoded by other DNA sequences in this sample. The chain couples TRBV5-1 to TRBJ1-2; 9 bases agree with TRBD1. After removal of 2 bases from V and 6 bases from J, the junction contained 5 bases not matched to a gene. Germline CDR1 SGHRS, CDR2 YFSETQ. This CDR3 is built from 14 residues. CDR3 protein: CASSLSTGGDGYTF. CDR3 nucleotides: TGCGCCAGCAGCTTATCGACAGGGGGGGATGGCTACACCTTC.

The V gene is TRBV2, the J gene TRBJ1-5; 7 bases agree with TRBD1. CDR3 length: 15 amino acids. CDR1 and CDR2 from the germline V gene are SNHLY and FYNNEI. V was clipped by 7 bases and J by 0 bases; unmatched bases: 6. CDR3 loop: CASKPDRYSNQPQHF. CDR3 in DNA: TGTGCCAGCAAACCGGACAGGTATAGCAATCAGCCCCAGCATTTT.

V is TRBV6-5 and J is TRBJ2-7, with TRBD1 matching 8 bases. With 6 bases clipped from V and 4 bases from J, the junction kept 8 bases outside the gene matches. This CDR3 has 14 amino acids. Germline CDR1 is MNHEY and CDR2 is SVGAGI. DNA for the CDR3: TGTGCCAGCAGCGGACAGGGTGGCACTTACGAGCAGTACTTC. Translating it yields CASSGQGGTYEQYF.